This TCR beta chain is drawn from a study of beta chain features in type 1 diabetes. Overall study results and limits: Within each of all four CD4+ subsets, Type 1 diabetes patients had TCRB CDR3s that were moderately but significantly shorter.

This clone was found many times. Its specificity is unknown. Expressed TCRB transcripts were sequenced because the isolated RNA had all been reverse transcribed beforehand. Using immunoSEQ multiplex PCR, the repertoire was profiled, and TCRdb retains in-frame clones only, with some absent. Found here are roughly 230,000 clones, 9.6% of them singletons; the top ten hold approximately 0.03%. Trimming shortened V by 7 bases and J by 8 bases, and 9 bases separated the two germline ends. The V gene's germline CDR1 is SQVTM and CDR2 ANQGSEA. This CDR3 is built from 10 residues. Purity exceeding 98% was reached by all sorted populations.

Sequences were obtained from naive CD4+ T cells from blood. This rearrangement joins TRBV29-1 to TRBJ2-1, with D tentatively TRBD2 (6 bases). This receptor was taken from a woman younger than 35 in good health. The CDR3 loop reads CSARRDEQFF. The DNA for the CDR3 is TGCAGCGCTCGGAGGGATGAGCAGTTCTTC.